The entry below gives a single T cell receptor beta chain sequence along with its context. Antigen unknown. Hyperthyroidism is called stable when no ophthalmopathy develops within 18 months of follow-up. Hyperthyroidism cases were recent diagnoses of under 2 months' duration in people aged 18 to 65. This specimen comes from a study of Graves' ophthalmopathy and Graves' hyperthyroidism. Regarding the study as a whole: Thyroid clonotypes that were expanded above 0.001 frequency mostly also appeared in blood.

Amplification of TCR beta CDR3 regions used RNA transcripts. HTBI-primed RT-PCR formed the first round, and a multiplex PCR formed the second. MiXCR was run by TCRdb on the multiplex PCR reads, yielding one entry per CDR3 protein. The sample holds hundreds of thousands of distinct CDR3 sequences, 20% to 25% seen once. This CDR3 contains 12 residues. V was clipped by 7 bases and J by 7 bases, with 13 bases between them. The V gene's germline CDR1 is MNHNS and CDR2 SASEGT. The gene calls are TRBV6-1 and TRBJ1-2; D not certain. The origin of this receptor is a woman aged 18-35 years with stable Graves' hyperthyroidism. Some clones in this sample may be carry-over from other donors' samples. The sample comprised peripheral blood. CDR3 DNA sequence: TGTGCCAGCAACCCGGTTAAGTCTGGCTACACCTTC. Translating it yields CASNPVKSGYTF.